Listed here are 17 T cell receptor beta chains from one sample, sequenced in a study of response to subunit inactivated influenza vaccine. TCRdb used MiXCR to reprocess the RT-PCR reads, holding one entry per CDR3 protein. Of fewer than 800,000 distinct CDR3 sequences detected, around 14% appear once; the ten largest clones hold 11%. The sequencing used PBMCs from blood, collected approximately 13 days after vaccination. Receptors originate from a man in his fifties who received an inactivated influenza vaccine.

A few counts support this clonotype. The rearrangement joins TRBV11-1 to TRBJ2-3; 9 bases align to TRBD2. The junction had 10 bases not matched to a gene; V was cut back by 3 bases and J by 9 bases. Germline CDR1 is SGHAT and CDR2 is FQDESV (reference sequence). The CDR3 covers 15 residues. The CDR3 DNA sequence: TGTGCCAGCAGCTTGGTAGCGGGGGACGTGGAAACGCAGTATTTT. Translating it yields CASSLVAGDVETQYF. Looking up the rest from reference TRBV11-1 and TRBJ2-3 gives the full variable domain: EAEVAQSPRYKITEKSQAVAFWCDPISGHATLYWYRQILGQGPELLVQFQDESVVDDSQLPKDRFSAERLKGVDSTLKIQPAELGDSAMYLCASSLVAGDVETQYFGPGTRLTVL.

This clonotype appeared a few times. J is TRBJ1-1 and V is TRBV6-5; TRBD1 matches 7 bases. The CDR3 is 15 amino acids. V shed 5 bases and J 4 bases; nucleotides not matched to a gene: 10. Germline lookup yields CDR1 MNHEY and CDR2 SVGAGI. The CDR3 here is CASSNRGGGFTEAFF. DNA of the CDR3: TGTGCCAGCAGTAACAGGGGAGGCGGGTTCACTGAAGCTTTCTTT.

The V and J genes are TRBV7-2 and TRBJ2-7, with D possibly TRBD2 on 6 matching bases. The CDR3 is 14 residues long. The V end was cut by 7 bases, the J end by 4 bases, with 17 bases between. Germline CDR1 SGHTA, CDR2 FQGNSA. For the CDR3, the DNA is TGTGCCAGCAACCTATCCCCCGGAGGGTACGAGCAGTACTTC. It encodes CASNLSPGGYEQYF.

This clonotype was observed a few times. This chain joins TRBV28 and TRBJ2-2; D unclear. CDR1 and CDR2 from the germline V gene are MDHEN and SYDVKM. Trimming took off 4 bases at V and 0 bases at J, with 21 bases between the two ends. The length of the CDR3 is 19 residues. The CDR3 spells CASSSTLPRLIANTGELFF. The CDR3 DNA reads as TGTGCCAGCAGTTCCACCCTCCCCCGACTGATAGCGAACACCGGGGAGCTGTTTTTT.

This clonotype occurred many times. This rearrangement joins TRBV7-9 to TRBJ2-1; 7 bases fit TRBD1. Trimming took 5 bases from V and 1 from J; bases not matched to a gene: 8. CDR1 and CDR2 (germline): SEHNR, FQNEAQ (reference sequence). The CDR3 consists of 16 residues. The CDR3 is CASSAYAGGSYNEQFF. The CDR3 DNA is TGTGCCAGCAGCGCATACGCAGGGGGTTCCTACAATGAGCAGTTCTTC.

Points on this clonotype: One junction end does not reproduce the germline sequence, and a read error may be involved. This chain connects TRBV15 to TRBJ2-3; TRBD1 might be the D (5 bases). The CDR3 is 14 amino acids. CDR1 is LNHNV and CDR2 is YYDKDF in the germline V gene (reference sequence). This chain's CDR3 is CAPSISRKGDTQYF. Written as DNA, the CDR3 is TGTGCCCCCAGCATCTCCCGCAAGGGGGATACGCAGTATTTT.

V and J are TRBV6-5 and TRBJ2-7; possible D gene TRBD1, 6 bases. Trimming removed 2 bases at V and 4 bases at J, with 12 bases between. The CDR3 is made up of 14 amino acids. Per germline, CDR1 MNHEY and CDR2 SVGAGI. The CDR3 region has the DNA TGTGCCAGCAGTTACCTCGCAGGGACATACGAGCAGTACTTC. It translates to CASSYLAGTYEQYF.

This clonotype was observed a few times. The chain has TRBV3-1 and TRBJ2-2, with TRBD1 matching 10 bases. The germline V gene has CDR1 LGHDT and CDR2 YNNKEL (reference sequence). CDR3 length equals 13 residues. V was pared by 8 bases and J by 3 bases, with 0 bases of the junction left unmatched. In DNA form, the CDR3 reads TGTGCCAGCGGGACAGGGGACACCGGGGAGCTGTTTTTT. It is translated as CASGTGDTGELFF.

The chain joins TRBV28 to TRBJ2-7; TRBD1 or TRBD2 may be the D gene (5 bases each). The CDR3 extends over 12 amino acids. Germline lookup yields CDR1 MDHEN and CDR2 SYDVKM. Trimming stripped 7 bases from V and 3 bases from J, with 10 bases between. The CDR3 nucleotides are TGTGCCAGCAATGGAGGACACTACGAGCAGTACTTC. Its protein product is CASNGGHYEQYF.

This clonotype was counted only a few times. The CDR3 DNA is TGCGCCAGCAGCCAAGCAAGGACAGGGCCTTCTCAGGGCCAGTACTTC. Amino acids: CASSQARTGPSQGQYF. The genes are TRBV4-1 and TRBJ2-5, with 8 bases that match TRBD1. The length of the CDR3 is 16 residues. V shed 1 base and J 10 bases; nucleotides not matched to a gene: 14. Germline V gene lookup returns CDR1 MGHRA and CDR2 YSYEKL.

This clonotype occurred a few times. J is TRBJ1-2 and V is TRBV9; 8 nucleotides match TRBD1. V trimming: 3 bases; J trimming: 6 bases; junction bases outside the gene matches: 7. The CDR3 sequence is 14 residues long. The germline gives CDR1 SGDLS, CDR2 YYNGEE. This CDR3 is CASSEWTGRHGYTF. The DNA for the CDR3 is TGTGCCAGCAGCGAGTGGACAGGGCGGCATGGCTACACCTTC.

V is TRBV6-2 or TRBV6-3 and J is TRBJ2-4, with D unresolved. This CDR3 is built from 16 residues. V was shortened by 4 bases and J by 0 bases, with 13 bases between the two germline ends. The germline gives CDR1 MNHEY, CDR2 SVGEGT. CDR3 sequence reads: CASSSDLSLAKNIQYF. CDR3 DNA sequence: TGTGCCAGCAGTTCCGACTTGAGTTTAGCCAAAAACATTCAGTACTTC.

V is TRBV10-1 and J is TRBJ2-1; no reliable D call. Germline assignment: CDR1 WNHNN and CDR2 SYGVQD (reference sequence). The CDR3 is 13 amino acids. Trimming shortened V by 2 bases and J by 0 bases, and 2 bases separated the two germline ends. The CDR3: CASSEDSYNEQFF. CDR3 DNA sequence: TGCGCCAGCAGTGAGGACTCCTACAATGAGCAGTTCTTC.

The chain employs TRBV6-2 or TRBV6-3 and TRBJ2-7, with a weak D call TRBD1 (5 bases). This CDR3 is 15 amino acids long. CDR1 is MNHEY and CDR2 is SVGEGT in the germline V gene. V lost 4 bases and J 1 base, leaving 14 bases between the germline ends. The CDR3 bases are TGTGCCAGCAGTTCCCACCTCAAGGGGTCCTACGAGCAGTACTTC. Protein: CASSSHLKGSYEQYF.

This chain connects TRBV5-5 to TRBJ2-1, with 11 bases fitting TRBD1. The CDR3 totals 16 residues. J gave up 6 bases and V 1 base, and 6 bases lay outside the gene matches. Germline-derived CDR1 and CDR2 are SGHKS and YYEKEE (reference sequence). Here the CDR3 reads CASSLRYGTGGNEQFF. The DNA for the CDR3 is TGTGCCAGCAGCTTGCGTTATGGGACAGGGGGCAATGAGCAGTTCTTC.

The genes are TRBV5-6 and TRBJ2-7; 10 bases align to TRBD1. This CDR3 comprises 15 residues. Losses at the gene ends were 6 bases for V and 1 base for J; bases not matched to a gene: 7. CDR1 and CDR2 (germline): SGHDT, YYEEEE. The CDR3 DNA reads TGTGCCAGCATCGGACAGGGGGGAACGTCCTACGAGCAGTACTTC. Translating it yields CASIGQGGTSYEQYF.

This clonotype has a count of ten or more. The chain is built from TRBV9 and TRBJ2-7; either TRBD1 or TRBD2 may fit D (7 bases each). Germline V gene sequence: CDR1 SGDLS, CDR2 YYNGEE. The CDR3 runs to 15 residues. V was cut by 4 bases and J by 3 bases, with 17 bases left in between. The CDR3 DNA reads TGTGCCAGCAGCCCAGGGGGAGGGAATGACTACGAGCAGTACTTC. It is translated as CASSPGGGNDYEQYF.